The 29 T cell receptor beta chains below all came from one sample that was sequenced in a study of graft-versus-host responses after intestinal transplantation. No cognate antigen is known for these TCRs. Measured with immunoSEQ multiplex PCR; TCRdb has only the in-frame clones, and not every one. The sample comprises approximately 100,000 clones, roughly 87% of which are singletons, and about 0.9% rests with the top ten. The sample was unstimulated CD4+ T cells sorted from spleen or lymph node cells, taken before intestinal transplant. The receptors come from a human donor who received an intestinal transplant.

The rearrangement uses TRBV18 and TRBJ1-5; 7 nucleotides align to TRBD1. The CDR3 sequence is 16 residues long. In germline, CDR1 is KGHSH, CDR2 LQKENI. With V trimmed by 2 bases and J by 5 bases, 9 bases remained unmatched. The CDR3 protein is CASSPSAGGRYQPQHF. The CDR3 DNA is TGTGCCAGCTCACCATCGGCAGGGGGGAGGTATCAGCCCCAGCATTTT.

The V and J genes are TRBV27 and TRBJ2-1, with D possibly TRBD1 on 5 matching bases. The CDR3 totals 17 residues. Germline-derived CDR1 and CDR2 are MNHEY and SMNVEV (reference sequence). V was shortened by 2 bases and J by 7 bases, with 21 bases between the two germline ends. This chain's CDR3 is CASSLRWSGINKNEQFF. CDR3 DNA sequence: TGTGCCAGCAGTTTAAGGTGGTCAGGGATCAATAAAAATGAGCAGTTCTTC.

The rearrangement uses TRBV10-3 and TRBJ2-5; either TRBD1 or TRBD2 may fit D (5 bases each). Germline V gene sequence: CDR1 ENHRY, CDR2 SYGVKD. This CDR3 is 14 amino acids long. V lost 6 bases and J lost 5, with 16 bases in between. The CDR3 here is CAISPGPPGETQYF. CDR3 sequence (DNA): TGTGCCATCAGCCCGGGACCACCTGGCGAGACCCAGTACTTC.

The chain combines TRBV5-6 with TRBJ2-7, with a weak D call TRBD2 (7 bases). V lost 0 bases and J lost 3, with 25 bases in between. This CDR3 has 19 residues. Per the germline V gene, CDR1 is SGHDT and CDR2 is YYEEEE. The chain's CDR3 is CASSLVMKVGGPRIYEQYF. CDR3 bases: TGTGCCAGCAGCTTGGTGATGAAGGTGGGGGGGCCGAGGATCTACGAGCAGTACTTC.

The V gene is TRBV7-3, the J gene TRBJ2-6, with 9 positions matching TRBD1. V lost 3 bases and J lost 2; bases outside the gene matches: 14. The CDR3 totals 20 residues. The germline V gene has CDR1 SGHTA and CDR2 FQGTGA. This chain's CDR3 is CASSLFGGGQGSPGANVLTF. The CDR3 DNA reads TGTGCCAGCAGCTTGTTTGGCGGAGGACAGGGGTCCCCTGGGGCCAACGTCCTGACTTTC.

The sample holds one count of this clone. This rearrangement joins TRBV7-3 to TRBJ2-7, with 12 positions matching TRBD2. There are 14 residues in the CDR3. Looked up from germline, CDR1 is SGHTA and CDR2 is FQGTGA. With V trimmed by 5 bases and J by 7 bases, 6 bases remained unmatched. CDR3 coding DNA: TGTGCCAGCAGCCCTTCAGGGACTAGCGGGGAGCAGTACTTC. Translated: CASSPSGTSGEQYF.

A single count supports this clone. This sequence joins TRBV5-1 and TRBJ2-1, with D unclear. The V end lost 0 bases, the J end lost 4 bases, and 8 bases lay between the germline ends. The germline gives CDR1 SGHRS, CDR2 YFSETQ. CDR3 length equals 14 residues. The CDR3 is CASSLGDLYNEQFF. CDR3 DNA: TGCGCCAGCAGCTTGGGTGACTTATACAATGAGCAGTTCTTC.

This chain links TRBV7-3 with TRBJ2-7; 7 bases fit TRBD2. The V and J ends lost 5 bases and 5 bases, in that order; junction bases with no gene match: 9. Germline CDR1 and CDR2: SGHTA and FQGTGA. The length of the CDR3 is 14 residues. CDR3 in DNA: TGTGCCAGCAGCCCCGGACTAGGGGCAAACGAGCAGTACTTC. Protein: CASSPGLGANEQYF.

This clone came up once. The rearrangement uses TRBV5-6 and TRBJ2-5; tentatively, D is TRBD2 (6 bases). Trimming cost V 1 base and J 7 bases, with 20 bases left between them. The CDR3 runs 16 residues. Germline assignment: CDR1 SGHDT and CDR2 YYEEEE. The CDR3 spells CASSLTRDWTTGTQYF. DNA of the CDR3: TGTGCCAGCAGCTTGACCAGGGACTGGACCACAGGGACCCAGTACTTC.

J is TRBJ2-1 and V is TRBV5-4; TRBD2 is a possible D gene (5 bases). The CDR3 loop spans 14 amino acids. The germline gives CDR1 SGHNT, CDR2 YYREEE (reference sequence). The germline V and J ends were trimmed by 0 bases and 1 base, with 5 bases remaining between them. CDR3: CASSLGRSYNEQFF. Written as DNA, the CDR3 is TGTGCCAGCAGCTTGGGGAGGTCCTACAATGAGCAGTTCTTC.

This chain joins TRBV10-3 and TRBJ1-1; D unclear. This CDR3 is built from 14 residues. Germline loops: CDR1 ENHRY, CDR2 SYGVKD. V was clipped by 5 bases and J by 6 bases, with 16 bases between them. CDR3 protein: CAISNQARGAEAFF. In DNA form, the CDR3 reads TGTGCCATCAGTAATCAGGCTAGAGGCGCTGAAGCTTTCTTT.

This clone was detected only a few times. The rearrangement uses TRBV29-1 and TRBJ1-3; unclear D gene. Germline CDR1 and CDR2: SQVTM and ANQGSEA. The CDR3 spans 12 residues. The V and J ends lost 6 bases and 1 base respectively, with 7 bases between them. The CDR3 sequence is CSVRLSGNTIYF. For the CDR3, the DNA is TGCAGCGTCCGACTTTCTGGAAACACCATATATTTT.

The chain recombines TRBV4-3 with TRBJ2-1, with unresolved D. There are 12 residues in the CDR3. Germline CDR1 LGHNA, CDR2 YSLEER. V was cut by 5 bases and J by 7 bases, with 9 bases left in between. The CDR3 loop reads CASSKGWNEQFF. The CDR3 nucleotides are TGCGCCAGCAGCAAGGGTTGGAATGAGCAGTTCTTC.

V and J are TRBV10-2 and TRBJ2-1; no firm D call. Trimming left V 6 bases short and J 5 bases short, with 20 bases between. The CDR3 is 16 amino acids. In germline, CDR1 is WSHSY, CDR2 SAAADI. The CDR3 region is CASRTPFQRKHNEQFF. CDR3 bases: TGCGCCAGCAGAACTCCCTTCCAGCGAAAACACAATGAGCAGTTCTTC.

The chain carries TRBV5-4 and TRBJ2-1, with D possibly being TRBD1 or TRBD2 (6 bases each). Between the trimmed V and J ends, which lost 7 bases and 8 bases, there was a span of 16 bases. The germline V gene encodes CDR1 SGHNT and CDR2 YYREEE (reference sequence). The CDR3 contains 13 residues. CDR3 loop: CASSQPGADEQFF. The DNA of the CDR3 is TGTGCCAGCTCCCAACCGGGGGCAGATGAGCAGTTCTTC.

The J gene is TRBJ1-2, the V gene TRBV2; TRBD1 matches 9 bases. Germline trimming cut 5 bases from V and 7 bases from J; bases unmatched to any gene: 5. Per germline, CDR1 SNHLY and CDR2 FYNNEI. This CDR3 has 13 residues. The CDR3 nucleotides read TGTGCCAGCAGTTTACGGGACAGGGTTGGCTACACCTTC. Protein product: CASSLRDRVGYTF.

This rearrangement joins TRBV7-2 to TRBJ2-3, with D unresolved. V gave up 2 bases and J gave up 0 bases, with 9 bases separating them. The CDR3 sequence is 15 residues long. Germline assignment: CDR1 SGHTA and CDR2 FQGNSA. The CDR3 coding sequence is TGTGCCAGCAGCTTAAGCAGTGCTAGCACAGATACGCAGTATTTT. It codes for CASSLSSASTDTQYF.

The chain joins TRBV4-1 to TRBJ2-3; unclear D gene. This CDR3 has 14 residues. CDR1 is MGHRA and CDR2 is YSYEKL in the germline V gene. The ends were cut back, 4 bases at V and 7 bases at J, with 15 bases in the middle. CDR3 sequence: CASSRSESDYTQYF. DNA for the CDR3: TGCGCCAGCAGCCGATCGGAAAGCGACTATACGCAGTATTTT.

With respect to this clone: This specimen includes other DNA sequences encoding the same CDR3. The chain employs TRBV5-1 and TRBJ2-7; D not resolved. This CDR3 spans 11 amino acids. V lost 2 bases and J lost 3, with 3 bases in between. Germline lookup yields CDR1 SGHRS and CDR2 YFSETQ. The CDR3 here is CASSLGYEQYF. The CDR3 DNA follows: TGCGCCAGCAGCTTAGGCTACGAGCAGTACTTC.

This clone came up a few times. This chain joins TRBV5-1 and TRBJ1-2; D gene uncertain. This CDR3 has 13 amino acids. The germline CDR1 and CDR2 sequences are SGHRS and YFSETQ. V was clipped by 0 bases and J by 1 base, with 4 bases between them. CDR3 DNA: TGCGCCAGCAGCTTGGATTATAACTATGGCTACACCTTC. This sequence encodes CASSLDYNYGYTF. Using reference TRBV5-1 and TRBJ1-2 for the parts outside the CDR3, the full variable domain is KAGVTQTPRYLIKTRGQQVTLSCSPISGHRSVSWYQQTPGQGLQFLFEYFSETQRNKGNFPGRFSGRQFSNSRSEMNVSTLELGDSALYLCASSLDYNYGYTFGSGTRLTVV.

The chain couples TRBV28 to TRBJ1-1, with 9 bases identical to TRBD1. CDR3 length equals 14 residues. Germline CDR1 MDHEN, CDR2 SYDVKM. Trimming cost V 6 bases and J 7 bases; bases outside gene matches: 9. CDR3 sequence (DNA): TGTGCCAGCAGCCCAGGACAGGGGCGGGGTGAAGCTTTCTTT. It yields the protein CASSPGQGRGEAFF.

The chain employs TRBV5-6 and TRBJ1-2; TRBD1 agrees at 7 bases. Germline-derived CDR1 and CDR2 are SGHDT and YYEEEE. The CDR3 has 13 amino acids. The trim removed 2 bases at V and 4 bases at J, leaving 2 bases unmatched. CDR3 sequence reads: CASSFGTVYGYTF. In DNA form, the CDR3 reads TGTGCCAGCAGCTTCGGGACAGTCTATGGCTACACCTTC.

In DNA, the CDR3 is TGTGCTAGTGGTTCTTCCCGGGACAGGGGGCGGTTGATTCTCCCAGAGACCCAGTACTTC. Encoded protein: CASGSSRDRGRLILPETQYF. The V and J genes are TRBV12-5 and TRBJ2-5, with 12 bases fitting TRBD1. Germline V gives CDR1 LGHNT, CDR2 FRNRAP. This CDR3 spans 20 amino acids. V dropped 4 bases and J dropped 4; count of bases not matched to a gene: 19.

This rearrangement joins TRBV6-5 to TRBJ1-5; D is undetermined. The CDR3 length is 14 residues. V was trimmed by 4 bases and J by 2 bases, leaving 9 bases between them. Germline CDR1 MNHEY, CDR2 SVGAGI. CDR3 in DNA: TGTGCCAGCAGTTCAGGTATGGGCAATCAGCCCCAGCATTTT. Amino acids: CASSSGMGNQPQHF.

The chain uses TRBV9 and TRBJ1-4; 7 positions agree with TRBD1. The CDR3 has 15 residues. Germline trimming cut 3 bases from V and 0 bases from J; bases unmatched to any gene: 2. CDR1 is SGDLS, CDR2 YYNGEE, per germline. The CDR3 loop reads CASSETGATNEKLFF. The CDR3 DNA sequence: TGTGCCAGCAGCGAAACAGGGGCAACTAATGAAAAACTGTTTTTT.

This clone was picked up a small number of times. The J gene is TRBJ2-7, the V gene TRBV29-1, with D perhaps TRBD1 (6 bases). Trimming stripped 2 bases from V and 6 bases from J, with 14 bases between. Germline CDR1 and CDR2: SQVTM and ANQGSEA. CDR3 size: 13 residues. The CDR3 region has the DNA TGCAGCGTTGAAAAGAACAGGGCTACCGAGCAGTACTTC. Protein product: CSVEKNRATEQYF.

The chain couples TRBV19 to TRBJ2-7; 11 bases line up with TRBD1. This CDR3 has 15 residues. Trimming at V came to 6 bases and at J to 3 bases, leaving 7 bases not matched to a gene. Germline-derived CDR1 and CDR2 are LNHDA and SQIVND (reference sequence). The chain's CDR3 is CASRLSGTGGYEQYF. CDR3 in DNA: TGTGCCAGTAGACTTTCCGGGACAGGGGGCTACGAGCAGTACTTC.

This chain links TRBV2 with TRBJ1-2; D not resolved. This CDR3 is built from 16 residues. The germline gives CDR1 SNHLY, CDR2 FYNNEI. V lost 5 bases and J lost 0, with 16 bases in between. CDR3 sequence: CASSKRAGGANYGYTF. In DNA form, the CDR3 reads TGTGCCAGCAGTAAGAGGGCAGGAGGAGCTAACTATGGCTACACCTTC.

On this clone: Additional DNA sequences in this sample encode the identical CDR3. The chain recombines TRBV9 with TRBJ2-6; no clear D. The CDR3 spans 15 residues. Germline V gene data show CDR1 as SGDLS and CDR2 as YYNGEE. Between the trimmed V and J ends, which lost 2 bases and 2 bases, there was a span of 8 bases. Written as DNA, the CDR3 is TGTGCCAGCAGCGTCAGGAAGGCTGGGGCCAACGTCCTGACTTTC. It is translated as CASSVRKAGANVLTF. Variable domain in full (rest from reference TRBV9 and TRBJ2-6): DSGVTQTPKHLITATGQRVTLRCSPRSGDLSVYWYQQSLDQGLQFLIQYYNGEERAKGNILERFSAQQFPDLHSELNLSSLELGDSALYFCASSVRKAGANVLTFGAGSRLTVL.